Listed below are T cell receptor beta chains from one sample, sequenced in a study of shared clonotypes between healthy human individuals. This table comes from immunoSEQ multiplex PCR, and its TCRdb copy is limited to in-frame clones, with some not included. The data contain around 510,000 clones, around 96% of them singletons. Sequencing was carried out using naive CD4+ T cells sorted from blood. All receptors derive from a woman in her 30s in good health. Each CDR3 is given with its conserved first and last residue. Fields, in order: J gene, V gene, clone size, D gene, CDR3 DNA, CDR3 protein. A D gene is named only where the DNA matches it firmly. Expanded clones are given a class, and other clones once, few, many or no size at all.

J gene: TRBJ2-1; V gene: TRBV28; clone size: .; D gene: .; CDR3 DNA: TGTGCCAGCCTGAATAGCGCCAACAATGAGCAGTTCTTC; CDR3 protein: CASLNSANNEQFF
J gene: TRBJ2-7; V gene: TRBV7-9; clone size: .; D gene: .; CDR3 DNA: TGTGCCAGCAGCCGAAAAGGCGCAGCCTCCTACGAGCAGTACTTC; CDR3 protein: CASSRKGAASYEQYF
J gene: TRBJ2-7; V gene: TRBV27; clone size: .; D gene: .; CDR3 DNA: TGTGCCAGCAGTACAACCTACGAGCAGTACTTC; CDR3 protein: CASSTTYEQYF
J gene: TRBJ2-7; V gene: TRBV19; clone size: .; D gene: .; CDR3 DNA: TGTGCCAGTAGTACCACCGGGACATACTACGAGCAGTACTTC; CDR3 protein: CASSTTGTYYEQYF
J gene: TRBJ1-2; V gene: TRBV28; clone size: .; D gene: .; CDR3 DNA: TGTGCCAGCAGTTTATTTATCCGGATGCCCAGCTACACCTTC; CDR3 protein: CASSLFIRMPSYTF
J gene: TRBJ1-4; V gene: TRBV5-5; clone size: .; D gene: TRBD1; CDR3 DNA: TGTGCCAGCAGCCGAACAGGGGTAGGAGAAAAACTGTTTTTT; CDR3 protein: CASSRTGVGEKLFF
J gene: TRBJ1-2; V gene: TRBV6-5; clone size: .; D gene: .; CDR3 DNA: TGTGCCAGCAGTTACTCGTATGAGGGTGGCTATGGCTACACCTTC; CDR3 protein: CASSYSYEGGYGYTF
J gene: TRBJ2-5; V gene: TRBV5-1; clone size: .; D gene: .; CDR3 DNA: TGCGCCAGCAGTCGAAGTCAGAGAAGGGAGACCCAGTACTTC; CDR3 protein: CASSRSQRRETQYF
J gene: TRBJ2-5; V gene: TRBV20-1; clone size: once; D gene: .; CDR3 DNA: TGCAGTGCTAACAGGGAAGAGACCCAGTACTTC; CDR3 protein: CSANREETQYF
J gene: TRBJ1-5; V gene: TRBV28; clone size: .; D gene: .; CDR3 DNA: TGTGCCAGCAGTTTGAAAGGGACGAAACAGCCCCAGCATTTT; CDR3 protein: CASSLKGTKQPQHF
J gene: TRBJ2-7; V gene: TRBV18; clone size: .; D gene: TRBD2; CDR3 DNA: TGTGCCAGCTCACGAGAGGTTCCTAGCGGGAACTACGAGCAGTACTTC; CDR3 protein: CASSREVPSGNYEQYF
J gene: TRBJ1-1; V gene: TRBV19; clone size: once; D gene: .; CDR3 DNA: TGTGCCAGTCAGGAGGACAGAAACACTGAAGCTTTCTTT; CDR3 protein: CASQEDRNTEAFF
J gene: TRBJ1-2; V gene: TRBV2; clone size: .; D gene: .; CDR3 DNA: TGTGCCAGCAGAGCCGGGGCGGGAGGCTACACCTTC; CDR3 protein: CASRAGAGGYTF
J gene: TRBJ1-5; V gene: TRBV28; clone size: .; D gene: .; CDR3 DNA: TGTGCCAGCACAAACTCCCCACATCAGCCCCAGCATTTT; CDR3 protein: CASTNSPHQPQHF
J gene: TRBJ2-1; V gene: TRBV19; clone size: .; D gene: TRBD1; CDR3 DNA: TGTGCCAGTAGCCCGGGACAGGGAAGAATTGGTGAGCAGTTCTTC; CDR3 protein: CASSPGQGRIGEQFF
J gene: TRBJ1-4; V gene: TRBV29-1; clone size: once; D gene: .; CDR3 DNA: TGCAGCGTTCCAGGACCGGAGGGAAAACTGTTTTTT; CDR3 protein: CSVPGPEGKLFF
J gene: TRBJ1-4; V gene: TRBV18; clone size: .; D gene: .; CDR3 DNA: TGTGCCAGCTCCCTTTCGGCAGCCGGTGGCTGGGAAAAACTGTTTTTT; CDR3 protein: CASSLSAAGGWEKLFF
J gene: TRBJ2-7; V gene: TRBV4-1; clone size: .; D gene: .; CDR3 DNA: TGCGCCAGCAGCCAACCCTCTCTAAGTACCTCCTACGAGCAGTACTTC; CDR3 protein: CASSQPSLSTSYEQYF
J gene: TRBJ2-5; V gene: TRBV6-5; clone size: .; D gene: TRBD1; CDR3 DNA: TGTGCCAGCAGAGGGACAGGGGAAGAGACCCAGTACTTC; CDR3 protein: CASRGTGEETQYF
J gene: TRBJ1-5; V gene: TRBV19; clone size: .; D gene: .; CDR3 DNA: TGTGCCAGTAGTACACCAGGGACGGAAGCGTGGCCCCAGCATTTT; CDR3 protein: CASSTPGTEAWPQHF
J gene: TRBJ2-7; V gene: TRBV30; clone size: few; D gene: .; CDR3 DNA: TGTGCCTGGAGTTCTCAGGGCCACGAGCAGTACTTC; CDR3 protein: CAWSSQGHEQYF
J gene: TRBJ2-3; V gene: TRBV27; clone size: once; D gene: .; CDR3 DNA: TGTGCCAGCAGTTCGGGAATCGAATGGCGTACGCAGTATTTT; CDR3 protein: CASSSGIEWRTQYF
J gene: TRBJ1-2; V gene: TRBV29-1; clone size: .; D gene: .; CDR3 DNA: TGCAGCGTTGATAACCTCTACAACTATGGCTACACCTTC; CDR3 protein: CSVDNLYNYGYTF
J gene: TRBJ2-1; V gene: TRBV28; clone size: .; D gene: .; CDR3 DNA: TGTGCCAGCAGTTTTTGGTCGGGCGGGCTAACTGAGCAGTTCTTC; CDR3 protein: CASSFWSGGLTEQFF
J gene: TRBJ1-3; V gene: TRBV4-2; clone size: .; D gene: .; CDR3 DNA: TGTGCCAGCAGCCAAGATGGCAGGGGCCTCTTCCACTCTGGAAACACCATATATTTT; CDR3 protein: CASSQDGRGLFHSGNTIYF
J gene: TRBJ2-7; V gene: TRBV15; clone size: .; D gene: .; CDR3 DNA: TGTGCCACCAGCAGAGATAGACTAGGACTCTACGAGCAGTACTTC; CDR3 protein: CATSRDRLGLYEQYF